The T cell receptor beta chain under discussion was sequenced for a study of cytomegalovirus exposure and HLA in healthy donors. Study-wide results and limits: Reports indicated that the classifier achieved high specificity and sensitivity in diagnosing cytomegalovirus status. A few of the chains that were CMV-associated were confirmed in vitro to be specific for CMV antigens. A previous analysis found most TCR beta V segments productive roughly 87% or roughly 30% of the time.

Worth noting for this clone: Its antigen is currently unknown. A read error may produce the germline difference seen at one junction end. Other DNA sequences in this sample translate to the same CDR3.

Samples came from healthy bone marrow donors. PCR primers comprised 60 Vbeta and 13 Jbeta primers. Method: immunoSEQ multiplex PCR; TCRdb's copy keeps in-frame clones and lacks some. The sample lists some 120,000 clones, roughly four fifths seen once, with roughly 6.1% in the top ten. The receptor was isolated from a middle-aged woman in good health and CMV-seronegative. Input material: PBMCs.

The CDR3 spells CATSRDRAAMNTEAFF. CDR3 DNA: TGCGCCACCAGCAGAGATCGTGCGGCGATGAACACTGAAGCTTTCTTT. The chain couples TRBV15 to TRBJ1-1; D ambiguous. Germline CDR1 LNHNV, CDR2 YYDKDF (reference sequence). The CDR3 has 16 residues.